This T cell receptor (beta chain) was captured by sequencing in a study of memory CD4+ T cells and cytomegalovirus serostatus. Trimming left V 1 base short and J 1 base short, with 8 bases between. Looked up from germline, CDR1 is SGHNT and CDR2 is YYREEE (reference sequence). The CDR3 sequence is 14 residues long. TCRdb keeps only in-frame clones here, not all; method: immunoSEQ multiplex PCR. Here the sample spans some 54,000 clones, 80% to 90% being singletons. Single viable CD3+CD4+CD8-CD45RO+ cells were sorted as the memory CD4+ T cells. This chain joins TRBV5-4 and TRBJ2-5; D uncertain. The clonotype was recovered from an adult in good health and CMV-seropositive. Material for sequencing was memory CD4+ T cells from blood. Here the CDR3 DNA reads TGTGCCAGCAGCTTGCTAGTGTCCCAAGAGACCCAGTACTTC. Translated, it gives CASSLLVSQETQYF. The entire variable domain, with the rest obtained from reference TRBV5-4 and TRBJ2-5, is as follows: ETGVTQSPTHLIKTRGQQVTLRCSSQSGHNTVSWYQQALGQGPQFIFQYYREEENGRGNFPPRFSGLQFPNYSSELNVNALELDDSALYLCASSLLVSQETQYFGPGTRLLVL.